This T cell receptor (beta chain) was recorded in a study of brain T cells in children with intractable seizures. Study conclusions and caveats: Viral specificity was inferred only from CDR3 similarity; HCMV serostatus was unknown.

This clone appeared once. The target antigen is unknown. The assay was immunoSEQ multiplex PCR, and TCRdb's table has in-frame clones only and misses some. The table lists around 38,000 clones, roughly 90% of them singletons. In germline, CDR1 is MRHNA, CDR2 SNTAGT. V lost 3 bases and J lost 5; bases outside the gene matches: 3. CDR3 size: 14 residues. The chain employs TRBV6-4 and TRBJ1-5, with 8 bases identical to TRBD1. The specimen comprised peripheral blood, sampled at surgery. This TCR was recovered from a girl aged 2 to 10 with tuberous sclerosis and intractable seizures. CDR3 in DNA: TGTGCCAGCAGTGAAGGACAGGGCTATCAGCCCCAGCATTTT. It encodes CASSEGQGYQPQHF.